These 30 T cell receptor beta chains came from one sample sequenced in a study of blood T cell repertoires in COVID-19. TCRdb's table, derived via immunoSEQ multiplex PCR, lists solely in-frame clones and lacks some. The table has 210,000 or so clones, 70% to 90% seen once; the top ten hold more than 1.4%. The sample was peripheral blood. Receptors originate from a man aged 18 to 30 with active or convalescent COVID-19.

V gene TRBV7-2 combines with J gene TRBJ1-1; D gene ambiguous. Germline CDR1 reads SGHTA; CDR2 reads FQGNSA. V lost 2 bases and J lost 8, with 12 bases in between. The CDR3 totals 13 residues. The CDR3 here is CASSLLDSREAFF. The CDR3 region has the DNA TGTGCCAGCAGCTTACTAGACTCCAGAGAAGCTTTCTTT. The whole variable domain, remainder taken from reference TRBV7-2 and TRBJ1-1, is GAGVSQSPSNKVTEKGKDVELRCDPISGHTALYWYRQSLGQGLEFLIYFQGNSAPDKSGLPSDRFSAERTGGSVSTLTIQRTQQEDSAVYLCASSLLDSREAFFGQGTRLTVV.

The CDR3 is CASSQEQGGDTQYF. In DNA, the CDR3 is TGTGCCAGCAGCCAAGAACAGGGGGGGGATACGCAGTATTTT. This rearrangement joins TRBV4-2 to TRBJ2-3; D possibly corresponds to TRBD1 (8 bases). V lost 0 bases, J lost 6 bases, and 10 bases lay in between. The CDR3 spans 14 residues. The germline gives CDR1 LGHNA, CDR2 YNFKEQ.

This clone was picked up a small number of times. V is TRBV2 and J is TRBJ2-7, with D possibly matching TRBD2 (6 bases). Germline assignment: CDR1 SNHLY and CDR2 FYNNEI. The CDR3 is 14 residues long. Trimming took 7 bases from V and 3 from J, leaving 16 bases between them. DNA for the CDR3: TGTGCCAGCACCCTTGGGGGGAGCATCTACGAGCAGTACTTC. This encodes CASTLGGSIYEQYF. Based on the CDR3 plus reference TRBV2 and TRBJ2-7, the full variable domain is EPEVTQTPSHQVTQMGQEVILRCVPISNHLYFYWYRQILGQKVEFLVSFYNNEISEKSEIFDDQFSVERPDGSNFTLKIRSTKLEDSAMYFCASTLGGSIYEQYFGPGTRLTVT.

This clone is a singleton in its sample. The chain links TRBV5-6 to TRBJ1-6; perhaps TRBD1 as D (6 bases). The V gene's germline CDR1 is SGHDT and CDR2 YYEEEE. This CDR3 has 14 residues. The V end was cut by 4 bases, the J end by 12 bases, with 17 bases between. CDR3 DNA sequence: TGTGCCAGCAGCCCGACACAGGGTTCGGGACCCCTCCACTTT. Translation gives CASSPTQGSGPLHF.

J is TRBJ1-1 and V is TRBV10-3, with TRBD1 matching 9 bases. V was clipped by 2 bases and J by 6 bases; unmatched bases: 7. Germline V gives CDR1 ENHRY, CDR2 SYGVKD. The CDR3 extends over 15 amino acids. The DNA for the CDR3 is TGTGCCATCAGTGAGCTACAGGGGGCAGGGGCTGAAGCTTTCTTT. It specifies CAISELQGAGAEAFF.

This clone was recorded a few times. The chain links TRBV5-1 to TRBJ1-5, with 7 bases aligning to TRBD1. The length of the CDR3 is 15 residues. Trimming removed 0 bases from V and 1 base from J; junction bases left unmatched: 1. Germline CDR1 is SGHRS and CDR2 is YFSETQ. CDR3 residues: CASSLEGQSNQPQHF. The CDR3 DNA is TGCGCCAGCAGCTTGGAGGGACAGAGCAATCAGCCCCAGCATTTT.

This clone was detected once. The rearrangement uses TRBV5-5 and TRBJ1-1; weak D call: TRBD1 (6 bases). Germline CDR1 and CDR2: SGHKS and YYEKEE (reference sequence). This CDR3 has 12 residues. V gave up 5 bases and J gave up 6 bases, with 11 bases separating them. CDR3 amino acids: CASSSGGPEAFF. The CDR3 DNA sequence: TGTGCCAGCAGTTCGGGGGGGCCTGAAGCTTTCTTT.

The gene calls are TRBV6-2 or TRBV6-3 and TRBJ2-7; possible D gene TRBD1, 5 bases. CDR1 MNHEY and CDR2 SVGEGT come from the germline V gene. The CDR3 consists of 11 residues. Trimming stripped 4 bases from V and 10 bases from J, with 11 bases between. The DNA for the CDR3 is TGTGCCAGCAGTTCACCGACAGTTCAGTACTTC. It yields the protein CASSSPTVQYF.

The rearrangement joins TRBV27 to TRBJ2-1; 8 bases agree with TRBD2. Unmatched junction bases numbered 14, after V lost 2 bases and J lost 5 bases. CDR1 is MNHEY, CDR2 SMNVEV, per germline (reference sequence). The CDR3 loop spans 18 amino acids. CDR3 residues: CASSLRPQTGGNNNEQFF. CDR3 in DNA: TGTGCCAGCAGTTTACGCCCCCAAACGGGAGGGAATAACAATGAGCAGTTCTTC.

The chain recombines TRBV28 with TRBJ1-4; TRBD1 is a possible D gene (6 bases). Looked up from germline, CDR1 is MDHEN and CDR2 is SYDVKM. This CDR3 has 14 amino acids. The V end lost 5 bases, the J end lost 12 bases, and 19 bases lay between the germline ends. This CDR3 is CASSLQGWMKELFF. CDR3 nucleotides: TGTGCCAGCAGTCTACAGGGTTGGATGAAGGAACTGTTTTTT.

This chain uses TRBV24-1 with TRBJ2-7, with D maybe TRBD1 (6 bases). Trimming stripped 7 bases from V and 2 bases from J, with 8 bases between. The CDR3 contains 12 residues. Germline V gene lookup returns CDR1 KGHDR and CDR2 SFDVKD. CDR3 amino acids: CATSGTPYEQYF. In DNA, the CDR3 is TGTGCCACCAGCGGGACACCCTACGAGCAGTACTTC.

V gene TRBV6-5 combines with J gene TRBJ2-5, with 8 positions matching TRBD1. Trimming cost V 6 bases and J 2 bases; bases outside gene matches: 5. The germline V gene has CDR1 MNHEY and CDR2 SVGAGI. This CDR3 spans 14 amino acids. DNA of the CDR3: TGTGCCAGCAGCCGACAGGGGTGGCAAGAGACCCAGTACTTC. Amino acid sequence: CASSRQGWQETQYF.

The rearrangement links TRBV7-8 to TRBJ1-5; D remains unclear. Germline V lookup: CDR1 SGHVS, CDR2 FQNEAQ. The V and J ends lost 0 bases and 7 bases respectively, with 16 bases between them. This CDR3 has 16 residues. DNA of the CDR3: TGTGCCAGCAGCTTAGCGCGGGTAACAAGGTGGCAGCCCCAGCATTTT. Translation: CASSLARVTRWQPQHF.

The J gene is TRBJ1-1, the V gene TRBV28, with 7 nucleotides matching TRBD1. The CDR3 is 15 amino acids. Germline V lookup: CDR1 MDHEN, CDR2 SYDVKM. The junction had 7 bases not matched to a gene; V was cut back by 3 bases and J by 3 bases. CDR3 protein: CASSFNRGWDTEAFF. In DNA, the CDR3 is TGTGCCAGCAGTTTCAACAGGGGCTGGGACACTGAAGCTTTCTTT.

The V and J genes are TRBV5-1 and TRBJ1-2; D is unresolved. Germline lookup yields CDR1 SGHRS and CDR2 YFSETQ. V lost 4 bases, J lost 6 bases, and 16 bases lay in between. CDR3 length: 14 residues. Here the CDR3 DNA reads TGCGCCAGCAGCGCCCCGAACCGAGAAGATGGCTACACCTTC. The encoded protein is CASSAPNREDGYTF.

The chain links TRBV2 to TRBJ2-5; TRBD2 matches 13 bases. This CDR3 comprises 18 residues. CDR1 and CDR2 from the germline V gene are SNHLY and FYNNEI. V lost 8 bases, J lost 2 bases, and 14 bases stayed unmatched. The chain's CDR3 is CASFGRTSGRGEQETQYF. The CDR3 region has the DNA TGTGCCAGCTTCGGAAGGACTAGCGGGAGAGGCGAGCAAGAGACCCAGTACTTC.

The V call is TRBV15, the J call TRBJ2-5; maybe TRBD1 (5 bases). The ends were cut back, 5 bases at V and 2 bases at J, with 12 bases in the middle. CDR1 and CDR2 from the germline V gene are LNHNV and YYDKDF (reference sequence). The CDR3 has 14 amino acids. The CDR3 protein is CATSLGRAQETQYF. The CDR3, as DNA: TGTGCCACCAGCCTTGGCAGGGCACAAGAGACCCAGTACTTC.

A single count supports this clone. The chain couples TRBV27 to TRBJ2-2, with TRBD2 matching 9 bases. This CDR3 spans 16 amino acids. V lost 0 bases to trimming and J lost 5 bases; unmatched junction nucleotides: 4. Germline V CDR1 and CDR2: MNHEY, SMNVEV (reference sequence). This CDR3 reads CASSLSAGLATGELFF. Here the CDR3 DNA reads TGTGCCAGCAGTTTATCGGCGGGACTAGCTACCGGGGAGCTGTTTTTT.

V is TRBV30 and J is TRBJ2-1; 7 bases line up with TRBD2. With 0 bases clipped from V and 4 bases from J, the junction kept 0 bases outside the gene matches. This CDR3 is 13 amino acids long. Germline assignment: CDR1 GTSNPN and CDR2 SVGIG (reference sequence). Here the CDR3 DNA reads TGTGCCTGGAGTGTAGCGGGGTACAATGAGCAGTTCTTC. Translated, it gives CAWSVAGYNEQFF.

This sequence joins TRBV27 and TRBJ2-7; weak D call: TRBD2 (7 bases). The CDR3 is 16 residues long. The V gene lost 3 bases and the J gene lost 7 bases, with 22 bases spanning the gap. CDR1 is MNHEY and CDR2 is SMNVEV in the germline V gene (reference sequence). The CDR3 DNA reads TGTGCCAGCAGTTTCCGGACCTTTGGGGGAGGGGGAGAGCAGTACTTC. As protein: CASSFRTFGGGGEQYF.

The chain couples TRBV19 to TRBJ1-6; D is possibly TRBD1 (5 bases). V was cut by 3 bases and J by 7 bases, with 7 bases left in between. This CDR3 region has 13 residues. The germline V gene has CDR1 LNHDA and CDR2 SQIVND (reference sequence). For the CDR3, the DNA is TGTGCCAGTAGTATCCCAGGGAATTCACCCCTCCACTTT. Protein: CASSIPGNSPLHF.

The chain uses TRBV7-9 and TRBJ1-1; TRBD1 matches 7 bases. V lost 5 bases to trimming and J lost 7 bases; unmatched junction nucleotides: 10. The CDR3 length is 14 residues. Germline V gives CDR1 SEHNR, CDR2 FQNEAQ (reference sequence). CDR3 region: CASSPGQPRDEAFF. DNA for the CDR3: TGTGCCAGCAGCCCGGGACAGCCGAGGGATGAAGCTTTCTTT.

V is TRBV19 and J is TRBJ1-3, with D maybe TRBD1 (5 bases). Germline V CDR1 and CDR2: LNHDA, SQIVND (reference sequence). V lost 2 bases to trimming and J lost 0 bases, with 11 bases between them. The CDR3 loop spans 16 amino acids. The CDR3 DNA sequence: TGTGCCAGTAGTATATTCACAGGATTCTCTGGAAACACCATATATTTT. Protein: CASSIFTGFSGNTIYF.

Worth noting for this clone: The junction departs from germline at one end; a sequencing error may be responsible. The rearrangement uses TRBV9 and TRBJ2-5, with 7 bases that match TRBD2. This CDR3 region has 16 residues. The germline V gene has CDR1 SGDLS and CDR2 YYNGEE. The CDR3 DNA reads TGTGCTAGCAGCGTAGATCCGGGAGGAGTCCAAGAGACCCAGTACTTC. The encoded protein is CASSVDPGGVQETQYF.

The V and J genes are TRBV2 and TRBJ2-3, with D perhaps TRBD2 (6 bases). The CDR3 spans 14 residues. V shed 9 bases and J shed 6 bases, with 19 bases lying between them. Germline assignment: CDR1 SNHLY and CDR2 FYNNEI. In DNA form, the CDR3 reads TGTGCCAGTCTACGGCGGGATGGAAGCGATACGCAGTATTTT. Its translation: CASLRRDGSDTQYF.

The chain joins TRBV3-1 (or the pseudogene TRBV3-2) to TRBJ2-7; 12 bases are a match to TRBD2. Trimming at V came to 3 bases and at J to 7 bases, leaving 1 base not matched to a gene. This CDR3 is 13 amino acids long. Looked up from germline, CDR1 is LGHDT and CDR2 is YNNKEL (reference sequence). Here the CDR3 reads CASSQGTSGEQYF. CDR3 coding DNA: TGTGCCAGCAGCCAGGGGACTAGCGGGGAGCAGTACTTC.

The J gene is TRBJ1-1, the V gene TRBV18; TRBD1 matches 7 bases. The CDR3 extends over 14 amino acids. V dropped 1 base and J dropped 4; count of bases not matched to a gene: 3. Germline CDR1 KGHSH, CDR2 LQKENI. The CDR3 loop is CASSPHTGVTEAFF. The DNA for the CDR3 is TGTGCCAGCTCACCACATACAGGGGTCACTGAAGCTTTCTTT.

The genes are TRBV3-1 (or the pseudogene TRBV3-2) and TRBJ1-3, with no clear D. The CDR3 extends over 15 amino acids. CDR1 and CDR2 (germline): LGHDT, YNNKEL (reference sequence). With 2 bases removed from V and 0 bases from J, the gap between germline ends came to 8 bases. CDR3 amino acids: CASSQQTGSGNTIYF. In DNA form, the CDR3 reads TGTGCCAGCAGCCAACAAACCGGCTCTGGAAACACCATATATTTT.

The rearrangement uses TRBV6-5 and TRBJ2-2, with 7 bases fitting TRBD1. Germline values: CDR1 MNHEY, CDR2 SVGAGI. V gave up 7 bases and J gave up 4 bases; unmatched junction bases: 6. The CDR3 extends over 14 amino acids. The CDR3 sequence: CASKRDRTTGELFF. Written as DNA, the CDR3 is TGTGCCAGCAAGAGGGACAGAACCACCGGGGAGCTGTTTTTT.

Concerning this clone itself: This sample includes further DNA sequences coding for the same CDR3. The CDR3 protein is CASSLQGNYGYTF. The CDR3, as DNA: TGTGCCAGCTCCCTACAGGGAAACTATGGCTACACCTTC. The chain combines TRBV28 with TRBJ1-2, with D maybe TRBD1 (6 bases). The CDR3 extends over 13 amino acids. V gave up 8 bases and J gave up 2 bases, with 12 bases separating them. CDR1 MDHEN and CDR2 SYDVKM come from the germline V gene.